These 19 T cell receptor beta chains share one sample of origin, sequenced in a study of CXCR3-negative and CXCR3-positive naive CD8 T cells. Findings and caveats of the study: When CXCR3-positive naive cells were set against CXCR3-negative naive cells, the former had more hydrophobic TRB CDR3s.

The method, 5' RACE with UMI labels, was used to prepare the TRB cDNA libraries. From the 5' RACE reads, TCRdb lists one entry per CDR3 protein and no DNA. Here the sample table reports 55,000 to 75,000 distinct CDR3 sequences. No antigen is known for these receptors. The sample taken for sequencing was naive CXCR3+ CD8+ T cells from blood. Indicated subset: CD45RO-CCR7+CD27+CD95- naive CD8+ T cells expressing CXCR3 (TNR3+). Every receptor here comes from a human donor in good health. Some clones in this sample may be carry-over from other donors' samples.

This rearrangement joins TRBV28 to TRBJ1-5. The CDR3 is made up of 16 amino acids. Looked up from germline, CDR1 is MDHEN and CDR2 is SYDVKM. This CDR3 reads CASSYPLRRGSQPQHF.

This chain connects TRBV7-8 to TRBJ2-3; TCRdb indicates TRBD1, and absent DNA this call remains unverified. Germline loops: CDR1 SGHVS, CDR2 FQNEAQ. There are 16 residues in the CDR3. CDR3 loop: CASSLATGGAGDTQYF.

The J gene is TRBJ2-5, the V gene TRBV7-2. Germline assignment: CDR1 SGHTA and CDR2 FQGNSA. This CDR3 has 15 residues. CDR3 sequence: CASTQALNLQETQYF.

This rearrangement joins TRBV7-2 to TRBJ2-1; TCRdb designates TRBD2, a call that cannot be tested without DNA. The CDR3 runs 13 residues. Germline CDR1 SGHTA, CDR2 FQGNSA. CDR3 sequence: CASSRASVNEQFF.

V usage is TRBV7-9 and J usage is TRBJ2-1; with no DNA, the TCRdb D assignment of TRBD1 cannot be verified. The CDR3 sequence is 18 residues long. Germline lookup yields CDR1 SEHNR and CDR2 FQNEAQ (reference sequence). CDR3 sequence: CASSLPGPSGQGYNEQFF.

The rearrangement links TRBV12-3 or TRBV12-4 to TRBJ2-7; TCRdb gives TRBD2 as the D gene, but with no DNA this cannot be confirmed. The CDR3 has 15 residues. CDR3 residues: CASTQAGLSSYEQYF.

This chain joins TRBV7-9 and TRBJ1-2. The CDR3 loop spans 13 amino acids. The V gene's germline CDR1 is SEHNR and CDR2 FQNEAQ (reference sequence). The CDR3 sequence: CASSLEPPYGYTF.

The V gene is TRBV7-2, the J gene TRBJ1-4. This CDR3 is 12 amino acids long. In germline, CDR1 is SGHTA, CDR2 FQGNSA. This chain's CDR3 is CASSFQNEKLFF. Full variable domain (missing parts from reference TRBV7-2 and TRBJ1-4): GAGVSQSPSNKVTEKGKDVELRCDPISGHTALYWYRQSLGQGLEFLIYFQGNSAPDKSGLPSDRFSAERTGGSVSTLTIQRTQQEDSAVYLCASSFQNEKLFFGSGTQLSVL.

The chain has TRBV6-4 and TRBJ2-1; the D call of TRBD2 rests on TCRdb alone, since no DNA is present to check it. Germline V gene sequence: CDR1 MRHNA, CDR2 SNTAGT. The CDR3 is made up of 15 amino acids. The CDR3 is CASSDSSGGANEQFF.

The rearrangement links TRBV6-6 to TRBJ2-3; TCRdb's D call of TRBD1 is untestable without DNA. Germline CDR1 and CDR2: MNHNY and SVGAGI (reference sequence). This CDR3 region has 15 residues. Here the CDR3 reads CASSTGTEITDTQYF.

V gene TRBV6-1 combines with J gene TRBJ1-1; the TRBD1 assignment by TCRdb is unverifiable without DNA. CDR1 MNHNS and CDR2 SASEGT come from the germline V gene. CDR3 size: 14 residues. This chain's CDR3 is CASSSGTGGPEAFF.

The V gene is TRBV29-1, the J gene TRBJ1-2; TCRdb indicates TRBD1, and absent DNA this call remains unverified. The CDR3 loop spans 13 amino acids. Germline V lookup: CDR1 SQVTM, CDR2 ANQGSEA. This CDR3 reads CSVEGLSDYGYTF.

The CDR3 here is CASSLVPSGGFFDTQYF. V gene TRBV7-8 combines with J gene TRBJ2-3; TCRdb's assignment of TRBD2 cannot be checked, as there is no DNA. This CDR3 has 17 residues. CDR1 is SGHVS, CDR2 FQNEAQ, per germline.

The chain's CDR3 is CASSQGLEPRGRPYNEQFF. The chain uses TRBV4-3 and TRBJ2-1; TCRdb's D call, TRBD2, is unchecked because there is no DNA. This CDR3 is built from 19 residues. CDR1 LGHNA and CDR2 YSLEER come from the germline V gene.

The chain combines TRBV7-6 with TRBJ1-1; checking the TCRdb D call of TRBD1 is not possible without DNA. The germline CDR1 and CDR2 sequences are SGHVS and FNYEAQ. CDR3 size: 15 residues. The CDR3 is CATQEKTGANTEAFF.

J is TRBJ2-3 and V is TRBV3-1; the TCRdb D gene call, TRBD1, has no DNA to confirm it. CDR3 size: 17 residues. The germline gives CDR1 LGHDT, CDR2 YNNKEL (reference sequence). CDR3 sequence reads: CASSQDFRGSITDTQYF.

CDR3 region: CSEGQGRTDTQYF. J is TRBJ2-3 and V is TRBV29-1; the TRBD1 assignment by TCRdb is unverifiable without DNA. The germline gives CDR1 SQVTM, CDR2 ANQGSEA. The CDR3 spans 13 residues.

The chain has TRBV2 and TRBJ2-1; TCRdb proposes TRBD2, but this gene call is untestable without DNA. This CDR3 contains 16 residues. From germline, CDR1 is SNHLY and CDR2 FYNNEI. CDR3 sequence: CASEGKLDISYNEQFF.

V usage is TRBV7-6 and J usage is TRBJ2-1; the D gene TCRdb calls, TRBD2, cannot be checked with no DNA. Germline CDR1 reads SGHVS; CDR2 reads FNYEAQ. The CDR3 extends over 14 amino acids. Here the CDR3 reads CASSLVIDRAEQFF. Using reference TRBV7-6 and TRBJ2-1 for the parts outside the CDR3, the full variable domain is GAGVSQSPRYKVTKRGQDVALRCDPISGHVSLYWYRQALGQGPEFLTYFNYEAQQDKSGLPNDRFSAERPEGSISTLTIQRTEQRDSAMYRCASSLVIDRAEQFFGPGTRLTVL.